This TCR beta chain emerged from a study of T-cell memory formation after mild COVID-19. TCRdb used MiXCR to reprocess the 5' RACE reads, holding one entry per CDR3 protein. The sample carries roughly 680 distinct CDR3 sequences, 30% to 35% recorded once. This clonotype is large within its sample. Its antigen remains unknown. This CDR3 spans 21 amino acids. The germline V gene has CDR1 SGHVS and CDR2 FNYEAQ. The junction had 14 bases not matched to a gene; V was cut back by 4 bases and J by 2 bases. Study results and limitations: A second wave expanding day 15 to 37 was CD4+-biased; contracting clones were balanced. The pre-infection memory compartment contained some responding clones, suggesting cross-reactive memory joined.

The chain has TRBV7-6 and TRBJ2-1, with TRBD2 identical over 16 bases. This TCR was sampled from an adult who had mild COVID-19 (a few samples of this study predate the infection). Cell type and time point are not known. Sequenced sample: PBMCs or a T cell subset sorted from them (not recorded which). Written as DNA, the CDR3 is TGTGCCAGCAGCTCGGGACTAGCGGGGGGGCCTTACGTTCGTCCCTACAATGAGCAGTTCTTC. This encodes CASSSGLAGGPYVRPYNEQFF.